This T cell receptor (beta chain) appears in the sequencing data of a study of blood T cell repertoires in COVID-19. Study information: Samples came from the United States, Italy and Spain, spanning acute and convalescent COVID-19. The cDNA or gDNA used as material had been derived from T cells, B-cell-depleted T cells, or PBMCs.

Sequencing was performed with immunoSEQ multiplex PCR; in TCRdb, only in-frame clones are kept and a portion is missing. The profile shows 200,000 or so clones, 70% to 85% of them singletons. There are 13 residues in the CDR3. In germline, CDR1 is LGHNT, CDR2 FRNRAP. V lost 2 bases to trimming and J lost 5 bases, with 6 bases between them. Sequencing used peripheral blood. The rearrangement links TRBV12-5 to TRBJ2-2; D is uncertain. The receptor was derived from a human donor with acute or convalescent COVID-19. The donor label of this sample is uncertain. The CDR3 bases are TGTGCTAGTGGTTTGCTTCAGACCGGGGAGCTGTTTTTT. This codes for CASGLLQTGELFF.